One sample yielded the 2 T cell receptor beta chains listed below, sequenced in a study of T-cell reconstitution after alpha-beta-depleted transplantation in children. A library of TCRbeta sequences, prepared with unique molecular identifiers, was generated. TCRdb re-called the PCR reads through MiXCR, storing one row per CDR3 protein. The table shows approximately 290,000 distinct CDR3 sequences, with around 10% occurring only once. The sample here was peripheral blood, taken 180 days after TCRalphabeta/CD19-depleted stem cell transplant. The receptors come from a male patient aged 2 to 10 who had a stem cell transplant for chronic granulomatous disease, so the T cells may come from the graft donor.

Ten or more counts support this clonotype. The chain is built from TRBV6-2 or TRBV6-3 and TRBJ2-3; D possibly corresponds to TRBD2 (5 bases). CDR3 length: 13 amino acids. V lost 0 bases to trimming and J lost 7 bases, with 8 bases between them. CDR1 MNHEY and CDR2 SVGEGT come from the germline V gene. CDR3 region: CASSYSLANTQYF. DNA of the CDR3: TGTGCCAGCAGTTACTCCTTAGCGAATACGCAGTATTTT.

In this sample, this clonotype turned up many times. The chain has TRBV10-3 and TRBJ2-3; 14 bases map to TRBD2. V gave up 8 bases and J gave up 4 bases; unmatched junction bases: 17. This CDR3 comprises 19 residues. Germline V gene sequence: CDR1 ENHRY, CDR2 SYGVKD. CDR3 sequence (DNA): TGTGCCATCGGCGGAATAAAGGGACTAGCGGGAGAAAGCCCAGATACGCAGTATTTT. This gives the protein CAIGGIKGLAGESPDTQYF.